The entry that follows covers one T cell receptor (beta chain) sequence. Analyses pooled second doses at about 4 or about 12 weeks. This entry comes from a study of T cell responses to AZD1222 COVID-19 vaccine. Data came from immunoSEQ multiplex PCR; TCRdb stores just in-frame clones and leaves some out. The sample includes roughly 100,000 clones, 80% to 90% of them seen just once. CDR1 is SNHLY, CDR2 FYNNEI, per germline. This CDR3 has 14 amino acids. V was shortened by 6 bases and J by 3 bases, with 11 bases between the two germline ends. The source is an adult who received the AZD1222 COVID-19 vaccine. The input for sequencing was peripheral blood, taken 28 days after the second AZD1222 dose. The rearrangement links TRBV2 to TRBJ1-4; D remains unclear. For the CDR3, the DNA is TGTGCCAGCAGGAGGACTTCAGCTAATGAAAAACTGTTTTTT. It translates to CASRRTSANEKLFF.